Sequencing of this T cell receptor (beta chain) was carried out in a study of CD8 T cell repertoires and HIV-1 epitope variants. Study overall: T cells were stimulated with Twenty-five Gag and Nef peptides separately. Controls included no peptide, Ebola AY9 epitope, and a CMV, EBV, flu pool. 1M T cells were kept uncultured as a baseline.

Profiled with immunoSEQ multiplex PCR; TCRdb holds only in-frame clones, not every one. The table has tens of thousands of clones, almost 75% seen once; the top ten hold more than 25%. Trimming left V 6 bases short and J 2 bases short, with 17 bases between. CDR1 is WSHSY, CDR2 SAAADI, per germline. The CDR3 is 15 amino acids. This receptor was identified in a male donor with HIV. The J gene is TRBJ2-7, the V gene TRBV10-2; D is perhaps TRBD2 (6 bases). The specimen sequenced was uncultured baseline CD8+ T cells from peripheral blood mononuclear cells (PBMCs). The CDR3 DNA reads TGCGCCAGCAGCCTCCGGGACTTAATCACCTACGAGCAGTACTTC. Translated, it gives CASSLRDLITYEQYF.